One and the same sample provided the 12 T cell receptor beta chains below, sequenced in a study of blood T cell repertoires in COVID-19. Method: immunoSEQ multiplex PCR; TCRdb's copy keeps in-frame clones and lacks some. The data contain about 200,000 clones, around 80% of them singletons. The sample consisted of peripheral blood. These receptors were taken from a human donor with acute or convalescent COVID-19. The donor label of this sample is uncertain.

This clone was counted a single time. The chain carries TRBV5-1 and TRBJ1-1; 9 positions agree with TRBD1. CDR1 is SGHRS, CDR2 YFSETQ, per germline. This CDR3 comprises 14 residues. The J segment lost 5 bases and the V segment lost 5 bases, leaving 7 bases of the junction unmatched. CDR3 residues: CASSPQGARTEAFF. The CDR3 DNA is TGCGCCAGCAGTCCACAGGGGGCGAGGACTGAAGCTTTCTTT.

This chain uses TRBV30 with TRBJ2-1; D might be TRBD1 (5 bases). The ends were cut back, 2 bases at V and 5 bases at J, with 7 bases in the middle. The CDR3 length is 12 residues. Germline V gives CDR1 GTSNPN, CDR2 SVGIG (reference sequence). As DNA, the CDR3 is TGTGCCTGGAGTTGGACAAACAATGAGCAGTTCTTC. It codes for CAWSWTNNEQFF.

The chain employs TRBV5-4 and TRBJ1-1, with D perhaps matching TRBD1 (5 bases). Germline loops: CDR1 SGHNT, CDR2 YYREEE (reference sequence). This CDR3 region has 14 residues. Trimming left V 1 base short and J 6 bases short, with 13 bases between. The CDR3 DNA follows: TGTGCCAGCAGCTTGAGCTCAGGGAGGGCTGAAGCTTTCTTT. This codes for CASSLSSGRAEAFF.

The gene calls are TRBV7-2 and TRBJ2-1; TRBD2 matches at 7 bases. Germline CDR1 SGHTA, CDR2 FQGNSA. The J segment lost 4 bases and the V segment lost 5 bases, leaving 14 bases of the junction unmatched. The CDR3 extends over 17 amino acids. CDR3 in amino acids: CASSPRAGREGYNEQFF. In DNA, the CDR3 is TGTGCCAGCAGCCCGAGAGCTGGAAGGGAGGGATACAATGAGCAGTTCTTC.

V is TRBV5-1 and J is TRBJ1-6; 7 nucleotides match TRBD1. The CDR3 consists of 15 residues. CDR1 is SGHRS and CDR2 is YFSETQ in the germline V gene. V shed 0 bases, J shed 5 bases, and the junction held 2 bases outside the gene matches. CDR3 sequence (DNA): TGCGCCAGCAGCTTGGAGACAGGGAATAATTCACCCCTCCACTTT. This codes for CASSLETGNNSPLHF.

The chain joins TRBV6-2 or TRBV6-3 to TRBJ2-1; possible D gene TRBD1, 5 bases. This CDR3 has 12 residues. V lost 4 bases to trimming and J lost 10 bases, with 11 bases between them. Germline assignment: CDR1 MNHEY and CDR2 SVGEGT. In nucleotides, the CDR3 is TGTGCCAGCAGTTGGGGCAGGGTAGAGCAGTTCTTC. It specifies CASSWGRVEQFF.

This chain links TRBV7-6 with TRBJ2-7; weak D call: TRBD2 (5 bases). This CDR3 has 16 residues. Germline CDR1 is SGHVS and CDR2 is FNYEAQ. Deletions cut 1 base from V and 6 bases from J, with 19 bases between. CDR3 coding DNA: TGTGCCAGCAGCTTAGACACCGGGAATTCTTTCGGCGAGCAGTACTTC. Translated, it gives CASSLDTGNSFGEQYF.

In DNA, the CDR3 is TGCGCCAGCAGCTTGGTGGCCTTAACAGGGTTGGGGAACAATGAGCAGTTCTTC. Amino acid sequence: CASSLVALTGLGNNEQFF. The chain is built from TRBV5-1 and TRBJ2-1; possible D gene TRBD1, 6 bases. Germline V gene lookup returns CDR1 SGHRS and CDR2 YFSETQ. V gave up 0 bases and J gave up 5 bases, with 21 bases separating them. The CDR3 contains 18 residues.

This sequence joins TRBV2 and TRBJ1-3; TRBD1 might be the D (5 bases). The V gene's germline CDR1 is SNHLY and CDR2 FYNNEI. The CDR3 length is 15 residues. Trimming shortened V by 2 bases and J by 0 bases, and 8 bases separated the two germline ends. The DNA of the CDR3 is TGTGCCAGCAGTGAACAGGGCTTCTCTGGAAACACCATATATTTT. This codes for CASSEQGFSGNTIYF.

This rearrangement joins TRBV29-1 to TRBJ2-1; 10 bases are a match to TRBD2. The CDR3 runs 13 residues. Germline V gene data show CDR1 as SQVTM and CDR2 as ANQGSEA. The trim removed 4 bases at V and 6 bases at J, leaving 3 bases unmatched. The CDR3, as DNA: TGCAGCGTTGTTAGGACTAGCGGCAATGAGCAGTTCTTC. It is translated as CSVVRTSGNEQFF.

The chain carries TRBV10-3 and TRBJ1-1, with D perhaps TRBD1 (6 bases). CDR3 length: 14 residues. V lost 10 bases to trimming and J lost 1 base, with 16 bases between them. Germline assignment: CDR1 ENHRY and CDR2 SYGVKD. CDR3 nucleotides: TGTGCCACCCACAGGCAAGGGGGGAACACTGAAGCTTTCTTT. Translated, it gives CATHRQGGNTEAFF.

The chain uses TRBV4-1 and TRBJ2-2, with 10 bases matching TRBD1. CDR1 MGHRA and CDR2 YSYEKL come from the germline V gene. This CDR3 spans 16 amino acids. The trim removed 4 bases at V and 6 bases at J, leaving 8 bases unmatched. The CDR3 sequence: CASSPPKTGGSGELFF. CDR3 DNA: TGCGCCAGCAGCCCCCCGAAGACAGGGGGCTCCGGGGAGCTGTTTTTT.